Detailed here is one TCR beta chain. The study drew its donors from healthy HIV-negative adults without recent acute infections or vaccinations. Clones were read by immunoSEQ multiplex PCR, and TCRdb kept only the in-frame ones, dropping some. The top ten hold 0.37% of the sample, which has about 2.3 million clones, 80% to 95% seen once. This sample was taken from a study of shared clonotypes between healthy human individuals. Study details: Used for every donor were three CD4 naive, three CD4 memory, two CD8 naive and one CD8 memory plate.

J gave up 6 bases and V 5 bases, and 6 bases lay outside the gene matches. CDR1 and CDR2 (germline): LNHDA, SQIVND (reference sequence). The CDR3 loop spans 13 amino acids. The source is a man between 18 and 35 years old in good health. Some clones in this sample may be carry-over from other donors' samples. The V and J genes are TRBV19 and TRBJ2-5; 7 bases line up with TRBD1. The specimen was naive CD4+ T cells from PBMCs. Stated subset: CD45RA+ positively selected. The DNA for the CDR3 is TGTGCCAGTAGTTCATCGACAGGGAAGACCCAGTACTTC. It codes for CASSSSTGKTQYF.